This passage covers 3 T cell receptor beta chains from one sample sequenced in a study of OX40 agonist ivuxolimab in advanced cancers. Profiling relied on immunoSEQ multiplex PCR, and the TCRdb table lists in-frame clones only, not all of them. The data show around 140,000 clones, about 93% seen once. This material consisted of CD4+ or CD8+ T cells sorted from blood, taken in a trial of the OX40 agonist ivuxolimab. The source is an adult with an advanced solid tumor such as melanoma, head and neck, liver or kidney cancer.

CDR3 sequence: CASSSTSGYYEQYF. As DNA, the CDR3 is TGCGCCAGCAGCTCGACTAGCGGGTATTACGAGCAGTACTTC. This chain uses TRBV5-1 with TRBJ2-7, with TRBD2 matching 10 bases. Germline values: CDR1 SGHRS, CDR2 YFSETQ. V was pared by 3 bases and J by 4 bases, with 4 bases of the junction left unmatched. This CDR3 has 14 residues.

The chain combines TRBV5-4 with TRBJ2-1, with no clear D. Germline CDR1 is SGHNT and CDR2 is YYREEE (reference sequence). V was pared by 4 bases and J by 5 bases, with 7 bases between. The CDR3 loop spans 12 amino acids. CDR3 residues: CASSHDNNEQFF. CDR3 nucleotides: TGTGCCAGCAGCCATGACAACAATGAGCAGTTCTTC.

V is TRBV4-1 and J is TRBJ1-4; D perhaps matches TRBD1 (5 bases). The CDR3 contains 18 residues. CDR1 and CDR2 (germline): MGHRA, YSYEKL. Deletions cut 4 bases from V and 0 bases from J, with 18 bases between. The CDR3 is CASSLTGPPYATNEKLFF. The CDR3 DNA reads TGCGCCAGCAGCCTTACAGGACCGCCCTATGCAACTAATGAAAAACTGTTTTTT.